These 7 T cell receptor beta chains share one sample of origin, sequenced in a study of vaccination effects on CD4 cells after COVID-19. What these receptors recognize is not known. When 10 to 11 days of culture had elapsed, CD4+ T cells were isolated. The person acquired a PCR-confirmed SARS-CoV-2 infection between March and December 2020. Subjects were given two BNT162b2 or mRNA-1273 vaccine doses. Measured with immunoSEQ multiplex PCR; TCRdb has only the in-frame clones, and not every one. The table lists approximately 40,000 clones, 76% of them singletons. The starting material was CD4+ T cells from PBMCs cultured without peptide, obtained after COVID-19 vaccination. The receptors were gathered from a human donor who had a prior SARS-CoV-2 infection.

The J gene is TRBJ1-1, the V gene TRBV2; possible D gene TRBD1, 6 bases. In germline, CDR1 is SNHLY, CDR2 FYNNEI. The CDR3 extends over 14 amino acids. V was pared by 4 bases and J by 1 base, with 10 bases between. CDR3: CASSVQGPNTEAFF. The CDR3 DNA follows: TGTGCCAGCAGTGTACAGGGCCCGAACACTGAAGCTTTCTTT. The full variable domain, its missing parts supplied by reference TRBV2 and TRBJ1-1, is EPEVTQTPSHQVTQMGQEVILRCVPISNHLYFYWYRQILGQKVEFLVSFYNNEISEKSEIFDDQFSVERPDGSNFTLKIRSTKLEDSAMYFCASSVQGPNTEAFFGQGTRLTVV.

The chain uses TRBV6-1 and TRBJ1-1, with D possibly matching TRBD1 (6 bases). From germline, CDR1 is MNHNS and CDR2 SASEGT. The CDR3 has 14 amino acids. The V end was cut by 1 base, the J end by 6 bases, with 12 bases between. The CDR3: CASSEGRGIAEAFF. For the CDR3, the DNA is TGTGCCAGCAGTGAAGGGAGGGGGATCGCTGAAGCTTTCTTT.

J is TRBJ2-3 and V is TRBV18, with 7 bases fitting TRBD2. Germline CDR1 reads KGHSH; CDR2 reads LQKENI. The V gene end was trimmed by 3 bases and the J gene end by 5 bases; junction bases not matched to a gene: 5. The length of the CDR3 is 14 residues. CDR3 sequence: CASSPPSGEDTQYF. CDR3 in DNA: TGTGCCAGCTCACCCCCTAGCGGAGAAGATACGCAGTATTTT.

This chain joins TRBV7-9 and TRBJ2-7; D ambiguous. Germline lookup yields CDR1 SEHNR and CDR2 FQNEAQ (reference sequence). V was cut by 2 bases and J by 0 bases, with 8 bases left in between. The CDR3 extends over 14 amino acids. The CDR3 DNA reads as TGTGCCAGCAGCTTAACCAGGAGCTCCTACGAGCAGTACTTC. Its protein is CASSLTRSSYEQYF.

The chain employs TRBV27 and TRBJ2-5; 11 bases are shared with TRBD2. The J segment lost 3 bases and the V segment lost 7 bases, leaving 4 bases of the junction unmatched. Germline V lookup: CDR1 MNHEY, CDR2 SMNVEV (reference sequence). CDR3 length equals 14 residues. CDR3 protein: CASTPTSGEETQYF. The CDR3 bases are TGTGCCAGCACCCCGACTAGCGGGGAAGAGACCCAGTACTTC.

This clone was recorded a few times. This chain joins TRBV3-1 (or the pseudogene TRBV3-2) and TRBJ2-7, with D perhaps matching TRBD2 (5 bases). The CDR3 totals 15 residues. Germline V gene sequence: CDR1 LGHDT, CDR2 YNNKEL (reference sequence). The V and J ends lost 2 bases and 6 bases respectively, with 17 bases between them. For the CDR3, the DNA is TGTGCCAGCAGCCAAACACGCTGGCGGGCAAGCGAGCAGTACTTC. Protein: CASSQTRWRASEQYF.

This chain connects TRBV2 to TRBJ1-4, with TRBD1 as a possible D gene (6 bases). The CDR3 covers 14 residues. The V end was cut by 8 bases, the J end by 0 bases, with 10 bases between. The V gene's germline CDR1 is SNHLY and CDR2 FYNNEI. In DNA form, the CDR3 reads TGTGCCAGCGGGACACGGGCAACTAATGAAAAACTGTTTTTT. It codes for CASGTRATNEKLFF.